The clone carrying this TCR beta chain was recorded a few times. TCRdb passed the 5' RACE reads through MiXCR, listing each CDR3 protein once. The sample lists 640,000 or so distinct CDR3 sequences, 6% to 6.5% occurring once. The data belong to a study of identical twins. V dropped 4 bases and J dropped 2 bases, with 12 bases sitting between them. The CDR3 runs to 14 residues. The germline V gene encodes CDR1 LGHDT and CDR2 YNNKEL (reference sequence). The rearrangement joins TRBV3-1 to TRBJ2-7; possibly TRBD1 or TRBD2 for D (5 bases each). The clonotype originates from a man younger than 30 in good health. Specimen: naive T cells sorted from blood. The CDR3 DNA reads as TGTGCCAGCAGCCCTGGGGGTGGGCCCTACGAGCAGTACTTC. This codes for CASSPGGGPYEQYF.